Sequencing of this T cell receptor (beta chain) was carried out in a study of cytomegalovirus exposure and HLA in healthy donors. Study-wide context: The approximately 120 validation repertoires used the same platform as the roughly 670 first-cohort repertoires (as reported by a later analysis).

Here immunoSEQ multiplex PCR was the method, and the copy in TCRdb shows in-frame clones only, minus some. The sample lists around 250,000 clones, around 89% occurring once. This clone was observed a single time. The antigen is unknown. Findings and limits, study-wide: According to the study, 180 or so TCR beta chains were cytomegalovirus-associated. It was found in a later analysis that first-cohort TCR clusters tended to co-occur in the 95 to 150 validation repertoires. The study found most TCR sequences rare, yet found some public TCRs in many donors.

CDR1 and CDR2 (germline): SGHRS, YFSETQ. The CDR3 extends over 16 amino acids. Trimming cost V 2 bases and J 0 bases, with 14 bases left between them. Sequenced: PBMCs. The sequence derives from a woman under 30 in good health and CMV-seronegative. The gene calls are TRBV5-1 and TRBJ2-5; D gene unclear. The CDR3 loop reads CASSLSARLYQETQYF. DNA for the CDR3: TGCGCCAGCAGCTTATCGGCTAGGCTGTACCAAGAGACCCAGTACTTC.